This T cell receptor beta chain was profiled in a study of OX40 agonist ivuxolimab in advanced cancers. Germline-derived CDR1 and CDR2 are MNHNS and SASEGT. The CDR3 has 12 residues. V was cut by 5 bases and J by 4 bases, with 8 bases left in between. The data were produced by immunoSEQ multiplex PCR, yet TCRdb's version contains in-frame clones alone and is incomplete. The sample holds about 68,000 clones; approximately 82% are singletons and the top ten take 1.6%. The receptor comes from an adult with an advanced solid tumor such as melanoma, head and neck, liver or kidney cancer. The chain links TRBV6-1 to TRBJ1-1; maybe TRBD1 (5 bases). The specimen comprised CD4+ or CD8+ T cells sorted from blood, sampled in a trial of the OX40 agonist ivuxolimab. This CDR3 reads CASSYGATEAFF. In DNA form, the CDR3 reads TGTGCCAGCAGTTATGGGGCCACTGAAGCTTTCTTT.